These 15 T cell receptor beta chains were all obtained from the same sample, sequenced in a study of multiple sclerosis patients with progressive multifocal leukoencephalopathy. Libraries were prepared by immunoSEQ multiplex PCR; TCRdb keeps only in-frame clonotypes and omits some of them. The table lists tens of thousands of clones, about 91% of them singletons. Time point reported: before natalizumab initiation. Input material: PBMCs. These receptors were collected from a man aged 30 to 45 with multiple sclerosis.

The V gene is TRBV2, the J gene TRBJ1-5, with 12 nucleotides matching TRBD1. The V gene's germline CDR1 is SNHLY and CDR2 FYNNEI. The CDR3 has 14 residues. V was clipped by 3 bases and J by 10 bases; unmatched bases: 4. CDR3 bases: TGTGCCAGCAGTGAGGGACAGGGGGCGCGACCCCAGCATTTT. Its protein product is CASSEGQGARPQHF.

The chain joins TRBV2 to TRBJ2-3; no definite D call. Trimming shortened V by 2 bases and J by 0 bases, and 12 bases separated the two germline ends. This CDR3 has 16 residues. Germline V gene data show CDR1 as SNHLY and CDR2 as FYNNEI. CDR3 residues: CASSEWADSSTDTQYF. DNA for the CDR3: TGTGCCAGCAGTGAATGGGCAGACTCTAGCACAGATACGCAGTATTTT.

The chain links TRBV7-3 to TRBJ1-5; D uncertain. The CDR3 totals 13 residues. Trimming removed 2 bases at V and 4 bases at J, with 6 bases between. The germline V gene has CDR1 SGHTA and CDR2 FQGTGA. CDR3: CASSLFPNQPQHF. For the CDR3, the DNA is TGTGCCAGCAGCTTATTCCCGAATCAGCCCCAGCATTTT.

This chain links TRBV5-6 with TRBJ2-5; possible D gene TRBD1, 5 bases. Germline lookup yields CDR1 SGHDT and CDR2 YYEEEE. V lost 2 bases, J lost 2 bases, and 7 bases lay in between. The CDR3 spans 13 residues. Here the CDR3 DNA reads TGTGCCAGCAGCTTTAGACAGCAAGAGACCCAGTACTTC. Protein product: CASSFRQQETQYF.

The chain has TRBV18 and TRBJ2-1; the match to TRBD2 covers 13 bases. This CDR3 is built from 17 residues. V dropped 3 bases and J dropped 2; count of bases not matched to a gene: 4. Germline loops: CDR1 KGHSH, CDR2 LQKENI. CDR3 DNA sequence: TGTGCCAGCTCACCTCGGACTAGCGGGAGCCCCTACAATGAGCAGTTCTTC. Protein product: CASSPRTSGSPYNEQFF.

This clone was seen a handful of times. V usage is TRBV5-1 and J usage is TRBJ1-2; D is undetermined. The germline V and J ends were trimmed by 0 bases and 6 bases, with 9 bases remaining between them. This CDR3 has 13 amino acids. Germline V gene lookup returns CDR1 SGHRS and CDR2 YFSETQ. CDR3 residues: CASSLAAHDGYTF. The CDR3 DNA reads TGCGCCAGCAGCTTGGCGGCACATGATGGCTACACCTTC.

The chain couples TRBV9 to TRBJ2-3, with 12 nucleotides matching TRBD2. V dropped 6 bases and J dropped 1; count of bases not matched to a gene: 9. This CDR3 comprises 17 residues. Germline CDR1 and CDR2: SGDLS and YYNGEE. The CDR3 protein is CASTSGRLAGGTDTQYF. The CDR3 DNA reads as TGTGCCAGCACCTCAGGCCGACTAGCGGGGGGCACAGATACGCAGTATTTT.

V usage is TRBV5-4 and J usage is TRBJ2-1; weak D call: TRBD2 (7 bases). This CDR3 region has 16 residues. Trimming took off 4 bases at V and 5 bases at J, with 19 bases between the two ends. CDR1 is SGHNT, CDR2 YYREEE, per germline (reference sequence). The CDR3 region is CASSPSGGGVHNEQFF. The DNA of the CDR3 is TGTGCCAGCAGCCCCTCGGGGGGCGGGGTACACAATGAGCAGTTCTTC. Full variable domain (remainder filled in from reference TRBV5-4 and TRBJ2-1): ETGVTQSPTHLIKTRGQQVTLRCSSQSGHNTVSWYQQALGQGPQFIFQYYREEENGRGNFPPRFSGLQFPNYSSELNVNALELDDSALYLCASSPSGGGVHNEQFFGPGTRLTVL.

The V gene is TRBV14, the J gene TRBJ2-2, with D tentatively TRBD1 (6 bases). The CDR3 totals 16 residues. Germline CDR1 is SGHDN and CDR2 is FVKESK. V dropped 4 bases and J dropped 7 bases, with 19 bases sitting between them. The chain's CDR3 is CASSLWQGSFGGELFF. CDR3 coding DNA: TGTGCCAGCAGCCTTTGGCAGGGGTCCTTTGGCGGGGAGCTGTTTTTT.

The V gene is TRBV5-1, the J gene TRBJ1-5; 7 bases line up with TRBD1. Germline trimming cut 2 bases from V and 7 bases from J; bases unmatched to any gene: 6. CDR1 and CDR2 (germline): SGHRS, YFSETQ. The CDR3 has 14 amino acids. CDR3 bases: TGCGCCAGCAGCTTAACCGGGACAGACCAGCCCCAGCATTTT. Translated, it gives CASSLTGTDQPQHF.

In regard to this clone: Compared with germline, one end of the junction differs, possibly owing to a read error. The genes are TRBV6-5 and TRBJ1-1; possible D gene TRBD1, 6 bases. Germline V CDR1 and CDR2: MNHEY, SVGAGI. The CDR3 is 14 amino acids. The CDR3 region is CASCLTQGNAEAFF. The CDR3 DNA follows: TGTGCCAGCTGTCTAACGCAGGGGAACGCTGAAGCTTTCTTT.

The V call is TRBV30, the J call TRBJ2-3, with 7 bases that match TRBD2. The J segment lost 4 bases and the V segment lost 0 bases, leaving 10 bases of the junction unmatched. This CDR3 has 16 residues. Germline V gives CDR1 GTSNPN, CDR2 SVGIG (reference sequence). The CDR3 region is CAWSVWRETTPDTQYF. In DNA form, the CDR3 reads TGTGCCTGGAGTGTATGGCGGGAGACAACCCCAGATACGCAGTATTTT. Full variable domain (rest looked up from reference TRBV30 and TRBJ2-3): SQTIHQWPATLVQPVGSPLSLECTVEGTSNPNLYWYRQAAGRGLQLLFYSVGIGQISSEVPQNLSASRPQDRQFILSSKKLLLSDSGFYLCAWSVWRETTPDTQYFGPGTRLTVL.

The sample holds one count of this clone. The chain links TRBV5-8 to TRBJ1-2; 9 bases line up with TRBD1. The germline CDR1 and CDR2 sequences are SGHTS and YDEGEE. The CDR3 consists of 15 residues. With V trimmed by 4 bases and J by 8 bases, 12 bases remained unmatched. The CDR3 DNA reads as TGTGCCAGCAGCCGAGGGGGACAGGGAGGAGGCGGCTACACCTTC. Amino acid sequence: CASSRGGQGGGGYTF.

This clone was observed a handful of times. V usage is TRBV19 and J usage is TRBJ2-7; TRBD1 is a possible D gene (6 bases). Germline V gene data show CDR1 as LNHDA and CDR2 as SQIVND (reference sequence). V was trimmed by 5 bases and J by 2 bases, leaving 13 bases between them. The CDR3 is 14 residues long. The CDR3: CASSPVTGPYEQYF. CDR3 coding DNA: TGTGCCAGTAGTCCAGTGACAGGACCCTACGAGCAGTACTTC.

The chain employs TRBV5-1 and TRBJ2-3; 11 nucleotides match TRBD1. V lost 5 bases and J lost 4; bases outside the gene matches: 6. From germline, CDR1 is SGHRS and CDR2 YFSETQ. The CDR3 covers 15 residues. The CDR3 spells CASRSGTGGSDTQYF. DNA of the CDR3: TGCGCCAGCAGGTCCGGGACAGGGGGTTCAGATACGCAGTATTTT.